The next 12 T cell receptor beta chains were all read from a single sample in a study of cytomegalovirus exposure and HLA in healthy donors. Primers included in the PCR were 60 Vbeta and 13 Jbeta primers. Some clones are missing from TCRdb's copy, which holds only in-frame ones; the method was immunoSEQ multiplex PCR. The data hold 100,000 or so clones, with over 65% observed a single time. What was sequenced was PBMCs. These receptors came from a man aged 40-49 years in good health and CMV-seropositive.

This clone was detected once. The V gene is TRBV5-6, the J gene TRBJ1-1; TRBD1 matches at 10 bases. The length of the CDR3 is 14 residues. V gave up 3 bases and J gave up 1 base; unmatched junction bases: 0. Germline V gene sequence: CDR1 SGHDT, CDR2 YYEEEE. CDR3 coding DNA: TGTGCCAGCAGCTGGACAGGGGGGAACACTGAAGCTTTCTTT. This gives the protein CASSWTGGNTEAFF. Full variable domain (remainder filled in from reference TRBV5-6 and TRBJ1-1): DAGVTQSPTHLIKTRGQQVTLRCSPKSGHDTVSWYQQALGQGPQFIFQYYEEEERQRGNFPDRFSGHQFPNYSSELNVNALLLGDSALYLCASSWTGGNTEAFFGQGTRLTVV.

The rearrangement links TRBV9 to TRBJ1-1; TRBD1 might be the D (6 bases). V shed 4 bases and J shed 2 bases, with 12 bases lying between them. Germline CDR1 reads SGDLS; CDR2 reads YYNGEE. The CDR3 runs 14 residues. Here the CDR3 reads CASSHRDTNTEAFF. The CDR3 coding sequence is TGTGCCAGCAGCCATCGGGACACCAACACTGAAGCTTTCTTT.

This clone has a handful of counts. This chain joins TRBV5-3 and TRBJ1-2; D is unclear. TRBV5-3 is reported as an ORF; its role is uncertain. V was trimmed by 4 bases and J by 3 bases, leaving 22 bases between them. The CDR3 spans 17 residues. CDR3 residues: CARSRYPLGGSDYGYTF. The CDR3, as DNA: TGTGCCAGAAGCCGATATCCCCTCGGCGGTTCGGACTATGGCTACACCTTC.

The CDR3 here is CASSLSTSGEQYF. The CDR3 nucleotides are TGTGCCAGCAGCTTATCAACTAGCGGAGAGCAGTACTTC. The gene calls are TRBV11-2 and TRBJ2-7; the match to TRBD2 covers 8 bases. Germline V gene data show CDR1 as SGHAT and CDR2 as FQNNGV. The junction had 4 bases not matched to a gene; V was cut back by 2 bases and J by 7 bases. This CDR3 has 13 residues.

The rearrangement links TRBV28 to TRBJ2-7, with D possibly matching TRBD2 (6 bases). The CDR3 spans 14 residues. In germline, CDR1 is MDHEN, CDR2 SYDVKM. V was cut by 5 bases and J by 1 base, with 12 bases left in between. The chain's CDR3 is CASSPPGTSYEQYF. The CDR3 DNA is TGTGCCAGCAGTCCGCCAGGGACTTCCTACGAGCAGTACTTC.

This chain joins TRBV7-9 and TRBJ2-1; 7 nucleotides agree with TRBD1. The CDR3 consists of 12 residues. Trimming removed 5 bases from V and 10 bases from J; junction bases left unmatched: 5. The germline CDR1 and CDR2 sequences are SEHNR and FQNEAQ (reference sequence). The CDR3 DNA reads TGTGCCAGCAGCAAAGGGGACAGCGAGCAGTTCTTC. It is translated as CASSKGDSEQFF.

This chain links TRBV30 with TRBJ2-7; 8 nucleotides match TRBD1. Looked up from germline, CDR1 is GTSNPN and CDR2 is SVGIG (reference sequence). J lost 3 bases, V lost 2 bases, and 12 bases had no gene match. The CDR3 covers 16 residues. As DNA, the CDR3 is TGTGCCTGGAGTATTTCGACAGGGGCCAGCTACTACGAGCAGTACTTC. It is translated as CAWSISTGASYYEQYF.

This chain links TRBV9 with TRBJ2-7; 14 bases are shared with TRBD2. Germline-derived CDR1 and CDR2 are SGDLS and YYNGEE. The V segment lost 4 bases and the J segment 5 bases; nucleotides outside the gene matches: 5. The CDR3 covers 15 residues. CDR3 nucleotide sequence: TGTGCCAGCAGCAAAGGGACTAGCGGGAGCGACGAGCAGTACTTC. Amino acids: CASSKGTSGSDEQYF.

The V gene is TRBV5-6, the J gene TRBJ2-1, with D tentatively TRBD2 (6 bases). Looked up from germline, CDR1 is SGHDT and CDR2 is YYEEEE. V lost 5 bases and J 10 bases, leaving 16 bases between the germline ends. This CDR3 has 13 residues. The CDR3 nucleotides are TGTGCCAGCAGTTTACGGACTATCGGGGAGCAGTTCTTC. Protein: CASSLRTIGEQFF.

The CDR3 here is CASSIGGGDYEQYF. DNA for the CDR3: TGTGCCAGTAGTATAGGCGGAGGCGACTACGAGCAGTACTTC. This chain connects TRBV19 to TRBJ2-7, with D possibly TRBD2 on 5 matching bases. Trimming took off 1 base at V and 3 bases at J, with 10 bases between the two ends. Germline-derived CDR1 and CDR2 are LNHDA and SQIVND (reference sequence). CDR3 length equals 14 residues.

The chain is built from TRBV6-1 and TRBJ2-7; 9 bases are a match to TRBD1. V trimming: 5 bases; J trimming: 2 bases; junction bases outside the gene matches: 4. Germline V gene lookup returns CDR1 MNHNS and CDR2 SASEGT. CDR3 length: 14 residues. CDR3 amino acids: CASSSGTGPYEQYF. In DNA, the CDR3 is TGTGCCAGCAGTAGCGGGACAGGGCCCTACGAGCAGTACTTC.

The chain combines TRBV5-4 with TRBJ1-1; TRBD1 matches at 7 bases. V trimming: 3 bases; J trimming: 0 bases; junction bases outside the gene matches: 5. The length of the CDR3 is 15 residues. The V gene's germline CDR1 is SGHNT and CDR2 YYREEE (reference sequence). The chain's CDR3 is CASSSPGQLNTEAFF. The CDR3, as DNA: TGTGCCAGCAGCTCACCGGGACAGTTGAACACTGAAGCTTTCTTT.